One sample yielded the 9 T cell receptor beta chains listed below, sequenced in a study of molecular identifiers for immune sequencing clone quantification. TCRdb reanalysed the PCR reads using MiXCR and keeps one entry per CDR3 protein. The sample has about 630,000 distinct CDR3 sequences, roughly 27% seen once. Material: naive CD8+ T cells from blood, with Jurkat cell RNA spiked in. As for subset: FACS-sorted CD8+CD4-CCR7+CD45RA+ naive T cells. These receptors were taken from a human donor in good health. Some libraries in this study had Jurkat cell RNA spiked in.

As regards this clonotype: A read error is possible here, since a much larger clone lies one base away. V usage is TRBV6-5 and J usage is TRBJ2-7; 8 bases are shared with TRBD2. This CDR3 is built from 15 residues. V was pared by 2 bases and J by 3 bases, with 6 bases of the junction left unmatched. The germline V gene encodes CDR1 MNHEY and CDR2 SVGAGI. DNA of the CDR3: TGTGCCAGCAGTTACAAGGGACGGGGGGGCTACGAGCAGTACTTC. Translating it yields CASSYKGRGGYEQYF.

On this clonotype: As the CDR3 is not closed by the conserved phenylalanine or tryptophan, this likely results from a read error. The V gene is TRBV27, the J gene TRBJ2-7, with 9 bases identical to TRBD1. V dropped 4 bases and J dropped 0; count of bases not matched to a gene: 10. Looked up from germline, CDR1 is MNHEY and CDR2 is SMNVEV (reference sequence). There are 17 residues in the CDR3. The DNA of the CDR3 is TGTGCCAGCAGTTCTGGACAGGGGACGCCTAGCTCCTACGAGCAGTACCTC. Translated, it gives CASSSGQGTPSSYEQYL.

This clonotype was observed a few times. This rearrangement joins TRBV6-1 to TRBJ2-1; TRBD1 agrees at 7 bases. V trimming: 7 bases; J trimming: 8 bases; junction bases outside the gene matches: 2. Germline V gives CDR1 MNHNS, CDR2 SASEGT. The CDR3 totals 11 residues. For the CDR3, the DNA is TGTGCCAGCAACAGGGGACATGAGCAGTTCTTC. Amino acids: CASNRGHEQFF.

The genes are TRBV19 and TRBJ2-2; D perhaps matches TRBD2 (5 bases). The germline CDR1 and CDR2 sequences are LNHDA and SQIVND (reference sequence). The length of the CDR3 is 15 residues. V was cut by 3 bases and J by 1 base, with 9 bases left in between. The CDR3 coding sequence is TGTGCCAGTAGTATGGCTGGAGGGAACACCGGGGAGCTGTTTTTT. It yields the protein CASSMAGGNTGELFF.

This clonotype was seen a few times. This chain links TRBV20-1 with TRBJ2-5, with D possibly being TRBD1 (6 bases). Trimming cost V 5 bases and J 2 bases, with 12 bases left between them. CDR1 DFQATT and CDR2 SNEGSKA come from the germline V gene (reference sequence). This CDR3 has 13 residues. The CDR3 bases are TGCAGTGCTGCAGGGACATTACAAGAGACCCAGTACTTC. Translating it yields CSAAGTLQETQYF.

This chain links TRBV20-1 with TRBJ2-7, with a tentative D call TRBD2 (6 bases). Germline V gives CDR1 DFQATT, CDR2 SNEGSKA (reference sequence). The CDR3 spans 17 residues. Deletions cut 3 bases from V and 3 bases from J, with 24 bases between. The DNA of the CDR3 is TGCAGTGCTAGTGTGCTGTCCTTGGCCCAGGGAGGCTACGAGCAGTACTTC. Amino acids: CSASVLSLAQGGYEQYF.

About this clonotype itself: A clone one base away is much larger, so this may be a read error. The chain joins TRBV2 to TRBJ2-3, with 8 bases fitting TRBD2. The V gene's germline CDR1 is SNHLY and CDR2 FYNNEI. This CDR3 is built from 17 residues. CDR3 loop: CTSSDPEREYGTDTQYF. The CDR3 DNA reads TGTACCAGCAGTGACCCCGAGCGGGAGTATGGCACAGATACGCAGTATTTT.

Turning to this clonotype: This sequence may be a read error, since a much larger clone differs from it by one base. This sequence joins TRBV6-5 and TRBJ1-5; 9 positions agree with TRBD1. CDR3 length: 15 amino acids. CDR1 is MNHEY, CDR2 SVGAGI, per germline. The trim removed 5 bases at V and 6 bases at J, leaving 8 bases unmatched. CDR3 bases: TGTGCCAGCAGTCCAGGGACAGGGTGCGGTCAGCCCCAGCATTTT. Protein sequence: CASSPGTGCGQPQHF.

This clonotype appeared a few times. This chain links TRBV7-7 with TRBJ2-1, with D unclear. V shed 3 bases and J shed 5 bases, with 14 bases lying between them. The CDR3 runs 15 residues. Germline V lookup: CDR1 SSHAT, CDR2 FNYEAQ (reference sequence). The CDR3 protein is CASSFGPPGDNEQFF. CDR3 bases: TGTGCCAGCAGCTTCGGCCCGCCCGGTGACAATGAGCAGTTCTTC.